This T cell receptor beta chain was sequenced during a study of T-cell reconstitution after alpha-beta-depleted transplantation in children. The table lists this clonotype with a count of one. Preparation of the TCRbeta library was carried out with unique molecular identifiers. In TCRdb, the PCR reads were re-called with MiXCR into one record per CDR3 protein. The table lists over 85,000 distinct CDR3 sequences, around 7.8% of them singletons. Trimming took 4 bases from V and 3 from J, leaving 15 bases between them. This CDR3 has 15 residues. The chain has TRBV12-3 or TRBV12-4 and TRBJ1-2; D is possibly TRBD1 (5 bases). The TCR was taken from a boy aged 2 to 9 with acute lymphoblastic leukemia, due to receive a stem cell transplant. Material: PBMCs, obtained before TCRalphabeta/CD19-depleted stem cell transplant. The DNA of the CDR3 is TGTGCCAGCAGTTCCCCAACTCGGGGGGACTATGGCTACACCTTC. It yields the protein CASSSPTRGDYGYTF.